The 27 T cell receptor beta chains reported below all come from one sample, sequenced in a study of Tregs in tolerant kidney transplant recipients. Produced via immunoSEQ multiplex PCR; TCRdb's table is partial and in-frame only. The sample has about 83,000 clones, less than 98% seen once. The sequenced sample was CD4+ T cells from blood, obtained before the transplant. These TCRs come from a human donor who received a combined kidney and bone marrow transplant.

The V call is TRBV7-3, the J call TRBJ2-7, with TRBD1 matching 8 bases. V lost 3 bases, J lost 4 bases, and 11 bases stayed unmatched. The CDR3 is 16 amino acids. The V gene's germline CDR1 is SGHTA and CDR2 FQGTGA. CDR3 coding DNA: TGTGCCAGCAGCTTCGGACCTCCGGGACAGGCGTACGAGCAGTACTTC. It yields the protein CASSFGPPGQAYEQYF.

V usage is TRBV9 and J usage is TRBJ1-6; no clear D. The V gene lost 1 base and the J gene lost 11 bases, with 7 bases spanning the gap. Germline CDR1 is SGDLS and CDR2 is YYNGEE. The CDR3 totals 12 residues. This CDR3 is CASSVTGTPLHF. CDR3 DNA sequence: TGTGCCAGCAGCGTAACGGGGACACCCCTCCACTTT. Full variable domain (outside the CDR3, taken from reference TRBV9 and TRBJ1-6): DSGVTQTPKHLITATGQRVTLRCSPRSGDLSVYWYQQSLDQGLQFLIQYYNGEERAKGNILERFSAQQFPDLHSELNLSSLELGDSALYFCASSVTGTPLHFGNGTRLTVT.

This sequence joins TRBV6-1 and TRBJ1-4; no reliable D call. Trimming stripped 7 bases from V and 0 bases from J, with 9 bases between. This CDR3 is 14 amino acids long. Germline V gene data show CDR1 as MNHNS and CDR2 as SASEGT. DNA of the CDR3: TGTGCCAGCAAGACGGGTGCAACTAATGAAAAACTGTTTTTT. Protein: CASKTGATNEKLFF.

V gene TRBV4-1 combines with J gene TRBJ1-2; TRBD1 is a possible D gene (6 bases). Germline CDR1 MGHRA, CDR2 YSYEKL. V was pared by 0 bases and J by 8 bases, with 13 bases between. The CDR3 has 14 amino acids. The CDR3 bases are TGCGCCAGCAGCCAAGATCCAGGGGACCGGGGCTACACCTTC. Its translation is CASSQDPGDRGYTF.

V gene TRBV15 combines with J gene TRBJ2-7; D unclear. Between the trimmed V and J ends, which lost 0 bases and 2 bases, there was a span of 11 bases. CDR1 LNHNV and CDR2 YYDKDF come from the germline V gene (reference sequence). The CDR3 loop spans 15 amino acids. This CDR3 is CATSRDPIGPYEQYF. CDR3 bases: TGTGCCACCAGCAGAGATCCCATTGGGCCCTACGAGCAGTACTTC.

This rearrangement joins TRBV10-3 to TRBJ2-6; TRBD2 aligns across 9 bases. The CDR3 runs to 19 residues. Unmatched junction bases numbered 7, after V lost 0 bases and J lost 1 base. Germline V gives CDR1 ENHRY, CDR2 SYGVKD. CDR3 sequence (DNA): TGTGCCATCAGTGAGTCTGGTATAGCGGGGGTTTCTGGGGCCAACGTCCTGACTTTC. This gives the protein CAISESGIAGVSGANVLTF.

J is TRBJ1-1 and V is TRBV11-3, with 8 positions matching TRBD1. The germline V gene has CDR1 SGHNT and CDR2 YENEEA. This CDR3 contains 16 residues. J was trimmed by 0 bases and V by 1 base; bases with no gene match: 4. The CDR3 here is CASSLGRQGMNTEAFF. In nucleotides, the CDR3 is TGTGCCAGCAGCTTAGGAAGACAGGGGATGAACACTGAAGCTTTCTTT.

The chain employs TRBV2 and TRBJ1-1, with 12 bases fitting TRBD1. This CDR3 has 17 residues. Trimming took 8 bases from V and 4 from J; bases not matched to a gene: 14. CDR1 is SNHLY and CDR2 is FYNNEI in the germline V gene. The CDR3, as DNA: TGTGCCAGCCGTCGACAGCGGGGGACAGGGGGCCTCACTGAAGCTTTCTTT. Translated, it gives CASRRQRGTGGLTEAFF.

This rearrangement joins TRBV11-2 to TRBJ2-3; tentative D call: TRBD2 (6 bases). Trimming took 1 base from V and 5 from J, leaving 10 bases between them. Germline V CDR1 and CDR2: SGHAT, FQNNGV. The CDR3 totals 14 residues. CDR3 sequence: CASSLGSREDTQYF. The DNA for the CDR3 is TGTGCCAGCAGCTTAGGGTCGCGGGAAGATACGCAGTATTTT.

The chain carries TRBV28 and TRBJ1-5; D is undetermined. CDR3 size: 12 residues. The V end lost 11 bases, the J end lost 2 bases, and 10 bases lay between the germline ends. Germline loops: CDR1 MDHEN, CDR2 SYDVKM. The CDR3 nucleotides read TGTGCCGTCGAGATGGGCAATCAGCCCCAGCATTTT. Residues: CAVEMGNQPQHF.

J is TRBJ1-5 and V is TRBV18; D is possibly TRBD1 (6 bases). This CDR3 comprises 15 residues. Looked up from germline, CDR1 is KGHSH and CDR2 is LQKENI. V was trimmed by 5 bases and J by 2 bases, leaving 13 bases between them. The CDR3 nucleotides are TGTGCCAGCTCATCAGGCTCAGGGGGCAATCAGCCCCAGCATTTT. Translation: CASSSGSGGNQPQHF.

This sequence joins TRBV9 and TRBJ1-1; D is unresolved. The CDR3 is 13 amino acids. The V end lost 5 bases, the J end lost 1 base, and 9 bases lay between the germline ends. CDR1 is SGDLS, CDR2 YYNGEE, per germline. The CDR3 nucleotides read TGTGCCAGCAGAGCATTGCCGAACACTGAAGCTTTCTTT. Protein: CASRALPNTEAFF.

The V and J genes are TRBV28 and TRBJ2-1; 8 bases are shared with TRBD2. The CDR3 totals 17 residues. The J segment lost 7 bases and the V segment lost 4 bases, leaving 15 bases of the junction unmatched. Germline V gives CDR1 MDHEN, CDR2 SYDVKM. The chain's CDR3 is CASSSPGERGWRNEQFF. CDR3 DNA: TGTGCCAGCAGTTCCCCTGGGGAGCGGGGGTGGAGGAATGAGCAGTTCTTC.

The chain has TRBV13 and TRBJ2-2; no firm D call. Trimming cost V 5 bases and J 6 bases, with 13 bases left between them. The CDR3 has 14 residues. Germline lookup yields CDR1 PRHDT and CDR2 FYEKMQ (reference sequence). CDR3 DNA sequence: TGTGCCAGCAGCCCACGTGAACTGGCCGGGGAGCTGTTTTTT. Its protein product is CASSPRELAGELFF.

The rearrangement uses TRBV7-2 and TRBJ1-2; TRBD1 aligns across 7 bases. After removal of 0 bases from V and 4 bases from J, the junction contained 8 bases not matched to a gene. In germline, CDR1 is SGHTA, CDR2 FQGNSA. The CDR3 length is 16 residues. The CDR3 nucleotides read TGTGCCAGCAGCTTAGCACCGGGACAGAACTCCTATGGCTACACCTTC. Protein sequence: CASSLAPGQNSYGYTF.

The J gene is TRBJ2-3, the V gene TRBV7-9; 8 nucleotides align to TRBD1. CDR1 SEHNR and CDR2 FQNEAQ come from the germline V gene (reference sequence). The CDR3 consists of 15 residues. V gave up 4 bases and J gave up 4 bases; unmatched junction bases: 7. The CDR3 loop is CASSSTGVYPDTQYF. The DNA for the CDR3 is TGTGCCAGCAGCTCGACAGGGGTATACCCAGATACGCAGTATTTT.

The V call is TRBV11-1, the J call TRBJ1-1; 11 bases align to TRBD1. CDR3 length: 15 residues. CDR1 and CDR2 from the germline V gene are SGHAT and FQDESV (reference sequence). The J segment lost 3 bases and the V segment lost 4 bases, leaving 4 bases of the junction unmatched. CDR3 region: CASSSPGQGDTEAFF. CDR3 nucleotide sequence: TGTGCCAGCAGCTCTCCGGGACAGGGGGACACTGAAGCTTTCTTT.

This clone has only one observation. This sequence joins TRBV5-8 and TRBJ2-1; tentative D call: TRBD2 (7 bases). Trimming shortened V by 3 bases and J by 7 bases, and 17 bases separated the two germline ends. Germline V CDR1 and CDR2: SGHTS, YDEGEE. This CDR3 is 15 amino acids long. This chain's CDR3 is CASSWGRGLSNEQFF. The CDR3 region has the DNA TGTGCCAGCAGCTGGGGGCGGGGGTTAAGTAATGAGCAGTTCTTC. Using reference TRBV5-8 and TRBJ2-1 for the parts outside the CDR3, the full variable domain is EAGVTQSPTHLIKTRGQQATLRCSPISGHTSVYWYQQALGLGLQFLLWYDEGEERNRGNFPPRFSGRQFPNYSSELNVNALELEDSALYLCASSWGRGLSNEQFFGPGTRLTVL.

This clone appeared a single time. V and J are TRBV19 and TRBJ2-5, with D hard to call. Trimming cost V 5 bases and J 4 bases, with 11 bases left between them. The germline V gene has CDR1 LNHDA and CDR2 SQIVND (reference sequence). The CDR3 totals 13 residues. The CDR3 sequence: CASSAVHLETQYF. The DNA for the CDR3 is TGTGCCAGTAGTGCCGTACACCTAGAGACCCAGTACTTC. The full variable domain, in which reference TRBV19 and TRBJ2-5 provide the parts outside the CDR3, is DGGITQSPKYLFRKEGQNVTLSCEQNLNHDAMYWYRQDPGQGLRLIYYSQIVNDFQKGDIAEGYSVSREKKESFPLTVTSAQKNPTAFYLCASSAVHLETQYFGPGTRLLVL.

This chain connects TRBV4-3 to TRBJ2-5, with 7 bases that match TRBD1. This CDR3 has 18 amino acids. J was trimmed by 1 base and V by 2 bases; bases with no gene match: 13. The germline CDR1 and CDR2 sequences are LGHNA and YSLEER. The CDR3 sequence: CASSQFPQGTMGQETQYF. Here the CDR3 DNA reads TGCGCCAGCAGCCAATTTCCACAGGGGACGATGGGCCAAGAGACCCAGTACTTC.

The chain is built from TRBV19 and TRBJ2-1; TRBD1 agrees at 10 bases. The CDR3 contains 13 residues. J was trimmed by 15 bases and V by 3 bases; bases with no gene match: 8. The germline V gene encodes CDR1 LNHDA and CDR2 SQIVND (reference sequence). CDR3 sequence: CASSISRDRGRFF. In DNA, the CDR3 is TGTGCCAGTAGTATTTCCCGGGACAGGGGTAGGTTCTTC.

This clone was found once. The rearrangement links TRBV6-6 to TRBJ1-1, with 7 bases matching TRBD1. This CDR3 has 14 residues. The V segment lost 3 bases and the J segment 1 base; nucleotides outside the gene matches: 2. The V gene's germline CDR1 is MNHNY and CDR2 SVGAGI (reference sequence). CDR3 in amino acids: CASSYEGANTEAFF. CDR3 nucleotides: TGTGCCAGCAGTTATGAGGGGGCGAACACTGAAGCTTTCTTT.

This chain uses TRBV27 with TRBJ1-5; D gene unclear. This CDR3 is 15 amino acids long. Germline V gene sequence: CDR1 MNHEY, CDR2 SMNVEV (reference sequence). Trimming removed 6 bases from V and 4 bases from J, with 16 bases in between. The CDR3 DNA follows: TGTGCCAGCAGACTCAAGGGAGGCCCTAATCAGCCCCAGCATTTT. Amino acid sequence: CASRLKGGPNQPQHF.

V is TRBV2 and J is TRBJ1-2; the match to TRBD1 covers 7 bases. V trimming: 3 bases; J trimming: 4 bases; junction bases outside the gene matches: 5. CDR1 is SNHLY, CDR2 FYNNEI, per germline. The CDR3 length is 14 residues. CDR3 sequence: CASSETGKGYGYTF. CDR3 coding DNA: TGTGCCAGCAGTGAGACAGGGAAGGGCTATGGCTACACCTTC. Full variable domain (missing parts from reference TRBV2 and TRBJ1-2): EPEVTQTPSHQVTQMGQEVILRCVPISNHLYFYWYRQILGQKVEFLVSFYNNEISEKSEIFDDQFSVERPDGSNFTLKIRSTKLEDSAMYFCASSETGKGYGYTFGSGTRLTVV.

The V and J genes are TRBV4-3 and TRBJ2-3, with 9 bases fitting TRBD2. Germline assignment: CDR1 LGHNA and CDR2 YSLEER. The CDR3 loop spans 18 amino acids. V trimming: 0 bases; J trimming: 4 bases; junction bases outside the gene matches: 11. This chain's CDR3 is CASSQDLYLAGVADTQYF. The CDR3 DNA follows: TGCGCCAGCAGCCAAGATCTCTATTTAGCGGGAGTGGCAGATACGCAGTATTTT.

V gene TRBV20-1 combines with J gene TRBJ2-5; 7 bases agree with TRBD2. Per the germline V gene, CDR1 is DFQATT and CDR2 is SNEGSKA (reference sequence). This CDR3 spans 10 amino acids. The CDR3 region is CTLGGETQYF. For the CDR3, the DNA is TGCACCCTGGGGGGGGAGACCCAGTACTTC.

The chain joins TRBV7-3 to TRBJ2-2, with a tentative D call TRBD1 (5 bases). The CDR3 loop spans 14 amino acids. Trimming took off 2 bases at V and 2 bases at J, with 6 bases between the two ends. Germline V lookup: CDR1 SGHTA, CDR2 FQGTGA. The CDR3 nucleotides read TGTGCCAGCAGCTTAGGACACAACACCGGGGAGCTGTTTTTT. Its protein is CASSLGHNTGELFF. The complete variable domain, with remaining parts taken from reference TRBV7-3 and TRBJ2-2, reads GAGVSQTPSNKVTEKGKYVELRCDPISGHTALYWYRQSLGQGPEFLIYFQGTGAADDSGLPNDRFFAVRPEGSVSTLKIQRTERGDSAVYLCASSLGHNTGELFFGEGSRLTVL.